This paragraph covers one T cell receptor (beta chain) sequence. The table came from immunoSEQ multiplex PCR; TCRdb's copy has only in-frame clones and leaves some out. The data hold more than 15,000 clones, with over 70% observed a single time. In germline, CDR1 is MNHEY, CDR2 SMNVEV (reference sequence). Between the trimmed V and J ends, which lost 2 bases and 4 bases, there was a span of 14 bases. CDR3 size: 15 residues. This record comes from a study of cytotoxic CD8 clonotypes in ibrutinib-treated CLL. This chain joins TRBV27 and TRBJ1-1; D gene ambiguous. This TCR was recovered from a human donor with chronic lymphocytic leukemia. The sequencing used PBMCs, collected before ibrutinib treatment. The CDR3 DNA reads TGTGCCAGCAGTTTAAGTCGAGGAGGATTCACTGAAGCTTTCTTT. Its protein product is CASSLSRGGFTEAFF.